This TCR beta chain was found in a study of Ad26.COV2.S vaccination and SARS-CoV-2 variants. Whole-study context: Ad26.COV2.S shots went into the muscle once or twice, 56 days apart.

Germline V gene lookup returns CDR1 SEHNR and CDR2 FQNEAQ (reference sequence). The germline V and J ends were trimmed by 4 bases and 0 bases, with 14 bases remaining between them. The CDR3 runs 16 residues. Indicated treatment: around 19 received Ad26.COV2.S at low or high dose, single or two shots; about 5 received placebo; per-sample allocation not given. Specimens were obtained on day 63 following the first vaccine or placebo injection. This adult donor, from Boston, was 18-55 years old. Assay used: immunoSEQ multiplex PCR; TCRdb lists only in-frame clones, some missing. This sample has about 400,000 clones, with around 91% found just once.

The V and J genes are TRBV7-9 and TRBJ2-3, with D unclear. This receptor was taken from a person aged 18-65 years who received the Ad26.COV2.S COVID-19 vaccine or a placebo. The sample here was peripheral blood, taken in a trial of Ad26.COV2.S vaccine versus placebo. The CDR3 nucleotides are TGTGCCAGCAGCTCCCTAAAGTCCACTAGCACAGATACGCAGTATTTT. Translation gives CASSSLKSTSTDTQYF.